Listed below are T cell receptor beta chains from one sample, sequenced in a study of control samples from healthy donors and cancer patients. Produced via immunoSEQ multiplex PCR; TCRdb's table is partial and in-frame only. The sample records roughly 130,000 clones, roughly 94% being singletons. Sequencing used PBMCs. The origin of the receptors is a man between 60 and 75 years old with colorectal cancer. The CDR3 runs from the conserved cysteine through the conserved F or W.

>TRBV27
CASSLMGQGAGELFF
>TRBV19
CASSKGGRRTNEKLFF
>TRBV5-1
CASSSLAGGTDTQYF
>TRBV7-2
CASSLNWGTQYF
>TRBV25-1
CASRTVSTDTQYF
>TRBV7-9
CASSSDRGRVNTGELFF
>TRBV6-2/TRBV6-3
CASSRDRGSYEQYF
>TRBV7-2
CASSTRPSGVTGEQYF
>TRBV3-1/TRBV3-2
CARGDISTDTQYF
>TRBV2
CASRDPYEQYF
>TRBV7-9
CASSTGNTGELFF
>TRBV19
CASSSQTSGGADTQYF
>TRBV7-2
CASPDGTYNSPLHF
>TRBV27
CASSPWGAAGNTIYF
>TRBV6-2/TRBV6-3
CASSYSSDFYEQYF
>TRBV11-2
CASSKTQTAGGPKTQYF
>TRBV5-5
CASSSRREADTQYF
>TRBV24-1
CATSDSGTGMRVLGYTF
>TRBV20-1
CSASSGNQPQHF
>TRBV3-1/TRBV3-2
CASSLMAKSTGELFF
>TRBV5-1
CASSLSAGGVWNTEAFF
>TRBV5-4
CASSQQGAINNEQFF
>TRBV29-1
CSVPQTGGAGGYTF
>TRBV10-3
CAISEGQGGEKLFF
>TRBV7-9
CASSLGRSYEQYF
>TRBV6-5
CASSRQGDQPQHF
>TRBV5-1
CASSLGPGNTDTQYF
>TRBV6-5
CASSYPREPLHF
>TRBV19
CASSRTGGGDYGYTF
>TRBV11-3
CASSPGTGSSYEQYF
>TRBV7-9
CASSPHRSSYNEQFF
>TRBV19
CASREGNTGELFF
>TRBV6-5
CATQRGGVETQYF
>TRBV5-1
CASSLGRGQQETQYF
>TRBV10-2
CASSERGPDGEQFF
>TRBV5-6
CASGGQSNSPLHF
>TRBV30
CAWREQGRNTEAFF
>TRBV4-3
CASSQDRVGSYGYTF
>TRBV2
CASTSGVKPYEQYF
>TRBV13
CASSLGQGAREQYF
>TRBV5-1
CASSFQGNQETQYF
>TRBV5-8
CASSLMIDHTDTQYF
>TRBV4-1
CASSQHRQGVGNTIYF
>TRBV18
CASSPLEVMNTEAFF
>TRBV5-1
CASSLQGGGNQPQHF
>TRBV19
CASSSDSSAGTQYF
>TRBV7-9
CASSPGASGNTIYF
>TRBV29-1
CSVVGSTDTQYF
>TRBV5-6
CASSQRRNSPLHF
>TRBV30
CAWSGQGPREQYF
>TRBV7-8
CASTVGRGAGMNTEAFF
>TRBV4-2
CASSQEGNTIYF
>TRBV5-1
CASSLGQGLHIQYF
>TRBV29-1
CSVGDRAPYEQYF
>TRBV25-1
CASTGGTGYEQYF
>TRBV19
CASSAQNSPLHF
>TRBV19
CASSTRQGSNQPQHF
>TRBV11-3
CASSPRGSSYNEQFF
>TRBV28
CASSLTSSGGARDTQYF
>TRBV19
CASVRTGVNEKLFF